This T cell receptor beta chain was captured by sequencing in a study of blood T cell repertoires in COVID-19. Here immunoSEQ multiplex PCR was the method, and the copy in TCRdb shows in-frame clones only, minus some. The sample consists of some 350,000 clones, around 87% of them appearing once. Per the germline V gene, CDR1 is SNHLY and CDR2 is FYNNEI. The junction had 11 bases not matched to a gene; V was cut back by 3 bases and J by 8 bases. The CDR3 is 16 amino acids. The source is a woman under 40 who had recovered from COVID-19. Specimen: PBMCs or T cells enriched from blood (not recorded which). The chain has TRBV2 and TRBJ2-1, with 9 bases aligning to TRBD2. The CDR3 DNA sequence: TGTGCCAGCAGTGAGTCAGACAGCGGGGGGACTGATGAGCAGTTCTTC. This encodes CASSESDSGGTDEQFF.